Each of the 18 T cell receptor beta chains below was sequenced from the same sample in a study of molecular identifiers for immune sequencing clone quantification. From the PCR reads, TCRdb called clonotypes with MiXCR, one entry per CDR3 protein. The data show 35,000 to 40,000 distinct CDR3 sequences, with roughly 19% seen just once and roughly 1% held by the top ten. The sequencing input was naive CD8+ T cells from blood, with Jurkat cell RNA spiked in. Subset noted: FACS-sorted CD8+CD4-CCR7+CD45RA+ naive T cells. Every receptor here comes from a human donor in good health. Some libraries in this study had Jurkat cell RNA spiked in.

This clonotype was found many times. This rearrangement joins TRBV6-2 or TRBV6-3 to TRBJ2-3, with D maybe TRBD1 (5 bases). The CDR3 runs 16 residues. The germline V gene encodes CDR1 MNHEY and CDR2 SVGEGT. The V gene lost 2 bases and the J gene lost 3 bases, with 15 bases spanning the gap. CDR3 amino acids: CASSYPLVGATDTQYF. CDR3 in DNA: TGTGCCAGCAGTTACCCACTTGTAGGGGCTACAGATACGCAGTATTTT.

Of note for this clonotype: Just one base apart from a much larger clone, this may be a read error. The V and J genes are TRBV7-6 and TRBJ2-7, with D maybe TRBD1 (5 bases). Trimming removed 1 base at V and 8 bases at J, with 18 bases between. CDR1 SGHVS and CDR2 FNYEAQ come from the germline V gene. The CDR3 contains 15 residues. The CDR3 DNA reads as TGTGCCAGCAGCTTAGGCCAGGGAAGTCGAGACAAGCAGTACTTC. Translated: CASSLGQGSRDKQYF. The whole variable domain, remainder taken from reference TRBV7-6 and TRBJ2-7, is GAGVSQSPRYKVTKRGQDVALRCDPISGHVSLYWYRQALGQGPEFLTYFNYEAQQDKSGLPNDRFSAERPEGSISTLTIQRTEQRDSAMYRCASSLGQGSRDKQYFGPGTRLTVT.

In its sample, this clonotype was seen many times. The chain uses TRBV5-4 and TRBJ2-7; no clear D. The CDR3 length is 14 residues. V dropped 1 base and J dropped 5 bases, with 13 bases sitting between them. Germline V gene sequence: CDR1 SGHNT, CDR2 YYREEE (reference sequence). CDR3 bases: TGTGCCAGCAGCTTGTACTTAGCAGTCAACGAGCAGTACTTC. Its protein is CASSLYLAVNEQYF. Using reference TRBV5-4 and TRBJ2-7 for the parts outside the CDR3, the full variable domain is ETGVTQSPTHLIKTRGQQVTLRCSSQSGHNTVSWYQQALGQGPQFIFQYYREEENGRGNFPPRFSGLQFPNYSSELNVNALELDDSALYLCASSLYLAVNEQYFGPGTRLTVT.

With regard to this clonotype: The junction departs from the called germline gene at one end, perhaps through a read error. The rearrangement links TRBV7-9 to TRBJ2-5; D unresolved. The CDR3 spans 13 residues. CDR1 and CDR2 from the germline V gene are SEHNR and FQNEAQ (reference sequence). The CDR3 DNA reads TGTACCAGCAGCCAGGCTAGTAAGGAGACCCAGTACTTC. Encoded protein: CTSSQASKETQYF.

A remark on this clonotype: One base away lies a much larger clone, so this may be a sequencing read error. The V gene is TRBV4-2, the J gene TRBJ2-7; D remains ambiguous. CDR1 and CDR2 (germline): LGHNA, YNFKEQ. This CDR3 region has 14 residues. The CDR3 spells CASGQEVLSYEQYF. The CDR3 bases are TGTGCCAGCGGCCAAGAAGTGCTATCCTACGAGCAGTACTTC.

This clonotype came up many times. The chain recombines TRBV7-9 with TRBJ2-2, with 9 bases fitting TRBD1. Per the germline V gene, CDR1 is SEHNR and CDR2 is FQNEAQ (reference sequence). J gave up 2 bases and V 5 bases, and 6 bases lay outside the gene matches. There are 16 residues in the CDR3. The DNA for the CDR3 is TGTGCCAGCAGCCGTATGGGACAGGGCAACACCGGGGAGCTGTTTTTT. Residues: CASSRMGQGNTGELFF.

This clonotype was detected many times. The chain combines TRBV7-2 with TRBJ2-1; 8 bases match TRBD2. CDR3 length equals 16 residues. J was trimmed by 3 bases and V by 5 bases; bases with no gene match: 9. Germline V CDR1 and CDR2: SGHTA, FQGNSA. The CDR3 DNA reads as TGTGCCAGCAGCCAAGGACTAGCTAAGTACTACAATGAGCAGTTCTTC. This gives the protein CASSQGLAKYYNEQFF.

As regards this clonotype: This may be a read error: a much more frequent sequence differs by one nucleotide. The chain uses TRBV28 and TRBJ2-7; 12 bases fit TRBD2. The CDR3 sequence is 16 residues long. The germline V gene encodes CDR1 MDHEN and CDR2 SYDVKM. The CDR3 region is CTSSLDMGLAGLEQYF. The CDR3 region has the DNA TGTACCAGCAGTTTAGATATGGGACTAGCGGGCCTCGAGCAGTACTTC.

This clonotype showed up just a few times. The chain has TRBV24-1 and TRBJ2-5; 8 nucleotides match TRBD2. V lost 2 bases and J lost 5; bases outside the gene matches: 3. The CDR3 consists of 14 residues. Germline V lookup: CDR1 KGHDR, CDR2 SFDVKD. The CDR3: CATSDSGGAETQYF. The CDR3 DNA reads as TGTGCCACCAGTGATTCCGGGGGGGCGGAGACCCAGTACTTC.

About this clonotype itself: With a much larger clone just one base away, this may be a read error. The chain couples TRBV19 to TRBJ2-3; D not certain. V lost 7 bases and J lost 0, with 11 bases in between. CDR1 and CDR2 from the germline V gene are LNHDA and SQIVND (reference sequence). This CDR3 is built from 14 residues. This CDR3 reads CASNIDASTDTQYF. Here the CDR3 DNA reads TGTGCCAGTAATATCGACGCTAGCACAGATACGCAGTATTTT.

This clonotype turned up a few times. V usage is TRBV11-2 and J usage is TRBJ2-1; 12 bases are a match to TRBD2. Germline CDR1 and CDR2: SGHAT and FQNNGV. The J segment lost 6 bases and the V segment lost 5 bases, leaving 8 bases of the junction unmatched. This CDR3 spans 16 amino acids. The CDR3 sequence is CASSLLLAGGFNEQFF. As DNA, the CDR3 is TGTGCCAGCAGCCTCCTGCTAGCGGGGGGGTTCAATGAGCAGTTCTTC.

The table lists this clonotype with a few counts. The rearrangement links TRBV6-6 to TRBJ2-5; possibly TRBD2 for D (5 bases). The germline V gene has CDR1 MNHNY and CDR2 SVGAGI (reference sequence). The V gene lost 3 bases and the J gene lost 2 bases, with 13 bases spanning the gap. The CDR3 has 15 residues. This chain's CDR3 is CASSYDLPGQETQYF. CDR3 sequence (DNA): TGTGCCAGCAGTTATGACCTTCCGGGACAAGAGACCCAGTACTTC.

This clonotype was detected ten times or more. The V call is TRBV9, the J call TRBJ2-1; possibly TRBD1 for D (5 bases). The CDR3 extends over 15 amino acids. The V gene lost 0 bases and the J gene lost 4 bases, with 11 bases spanning the gap. The germline gives CDR1 SGDLS, CDR2 YYNGEE. DNA of the CDR3: TGTGCCAGCAGCGTAGATGTAGGGGCTTACAATGAGCAGTTCTTC. This sequence encodes CASSVDVGAYNEQFF.

The rearrangement uses TRBV6-5 and TRBJ2-7, with D possibly TRBD1 on 6 matching bases. CDR1 is MNHEY and CDR2 is SVGAGI in the germline V gene. The CDR3 loop spans 16 amino acids. V gave up 5 bases and J gave up 3 bases, with 20 bases separating them. The CDR3 is CASSPLQGGRFYEQYF. CDR3 sequence (DNA): TGTGCCAGCAGTCCGCTACAAGGGGGACGGTTCTACGAGCAGTACTTC.

For this clonotype: Being one base from a much bigger clone, this may be a read error. The CDR3 protein is CASSPRLGQLQETQYF. The CDR3 nucleotides read TGCGCCAGCAGCCCCCGCCTTGGACAACTACAAGAGACCCAGTACTTC. The chain joins TRBV5-1 to TRBJ2-5; tentatively, D is TRBD1 (5 bases). The germline CDR1 and CDR2 sequences are SGHRS and YFSETQ. The V gene lost 4 bases and the J gene lost 2 bases, with 18 bases spanning the gap. The CDR3 loop spans 16 amino acids. Full variable domain (rest looked up from reference TRBV5-1 and TRBJ2-5): KAGVTQTPRYLIKTRGQQVTLSCSPISGHRSVSWYQQTPGQGLQFLFEYFSETQRNKGNFPGRFSGRQFSNSRSEMNVSTLELGDSALYLCASSPRLGQLQETQYFGPGTRLLVL.

Only a few counts were recorded for this clonotype. The rearrangement uses TRBV4-3 and TRBJ2-5; D is undetermined. V dropped 0 bases and J dropped 1 base, with 9 bases sitting between them. Germline loops: CDR1 LGHNA, CDR2 YSLEER. The CDR3 loop spans 15 amino acids. CDR3 in amino acids: CASSQDRSLQETQYF. The DNA for the CDR3 is TGCGCCAGCAGCCAAGATCGGTCCCTCCAAGAGACCCAGTACTTC.

For this clonotype: This may be a read error: a much more frequent sequence differs by one nucleotide. The chain joins TRBV7-9 to TRBJ1-1, with 9 bases matching TRBD1. There are 16 residues in the CDR3. CDR1 SEHNR and CDR2 FQNEAQ come from the germline V gene (reference sequence). Here the CDR3 DNA reads TGTGCCAGCAGACCCCCGGGACAGGGACCGAACGCTGAAGCTTTCTTT. Amino acid sequence: CASRPPGQGPNAEAFF.

The chain combines TRBV28 with TRBJ2-7; D perhaps matches TRBD2 (6 bases). V dropped 5 bases and J dropped 2 bases, with 13 bases sitting between them. The germline V gene encodes CDR1 MDHEN and CDR2 SYDVKM. The CDR3 totals 14 residues. The CDR3 loop is CASSLEEGTYEQYF. CDR3 sequence (DNA): TGTGCCAGCAGTCTTGAGGAGGGTACCTACGAGCAGTACTTC.